Listed here is a single T cell receptor beta chain. This specimen belongs to a study of blood T cell repertoires in COVID-19. The overall study: Acute and convalescent COVID-19 samples came from the United States, Italy and Spain. From T cells, B-cell-depleted T cells, or PBMCs came the material, which was cDNA or gDNA.

Original processing methods: Counts of nucleated cells, estimated from reference gene primer amplification, were obtained. The data were produced by immunoSEQ multiplex PCR, yet TCRdb's version contains in-frame clones alone and is incomplete. That table supplies the V and J calls and clone size; D and trimming were determined from the DNA. The sample carries about 210,000 clones, around four fifths recorded once. The Seattle patients joined while their infection was active and were tracked longitudinally afterward. With V trimmed by 4 bases and J by 7 bases, 21 bases remained unmatched. Per germline, CDR1 SGHTA and CDR2 FQGNSA. CDR3 size: 18 residues.

The chain combines TRBV7-2 with TRBJ1-2; 7 bases map to TRBD1. The sequencing input was peripheral blood. This TCR came from a man aged 55 to 69 with COVID-19, enrolled during active disease. The CDR3 DNA reads TGTGCCAGCAGCTGGATGGGCGAGGTTACAGGGGTGAAGGGTGGCTACACCTTC. Protein sequence: CASSWMGEVTGVKGGYTF.